Shown below are 32 T cell receptor beta chains from a single sample sequenced in a study of memory CD4+ T cells and cytomegalovirus serostatus. This table comes from immunoSEQ multiplex PCR, and its TCRdb copy is limited to in-frame clones, with some not included. The sample has approximately 50,000 clones; about 68% are singletons. The sort gate was single viable CD3+CD4+CD8-CD45RO+ cells for memory CD4+ T cells. The sequenced sample was memory CD4+ T cells from blood. The receptors were sampled from an adult in good health and CMV-seropositive.

The chain is built from TRBV15 and TRBJ2-7, with 12 bases fitting TRBD1. Germline V gene sequence: CDR1 LNHNV, CDR2 YYDKDF (reference sequence). The CDR3 is 15 residues long. The trim removed 5 bases at V and 6 bases at J, leaving 8 bases unmatched. CDR3 region: CATSGPGQGAREQYF. The CDR3 nucleotides are TGTGCCACCAGCGGTCCGGGACAGGGGGCGCGCGAGCAGTACTTC. Using reference TRBV15 and TRBJ2-7 for the parts outside the CDR3, the full variable domain is DAMVIQNPRYQVTQFGKPVTLSCSQTLNHNVMYWYQQKSSQAPKLLFHYYDKDFNNEADTPDNFQSRRPNTSFCFLDIRSPGLGDTAMYLCATSGPGQGAREQYFGPGTRLTVT.

V gene TRBV18 combines with J gene TRBJ1-3, with unresolved D. This CDR3 is built from 16 residues. Between the trimmed V and J ends, which lost 2 bases and 0 bases, there was a span of 11 bases. CDR1 and CDR2 (germline): KGHSH, LQKENI. The CDR3 DNA follows: TGTGCCAGCTCACCATACGACGCCAGCTCTGGAAACACCATATATTTT. As protein: CASSPYDASSGNTIYF.

V is TRBV11-3 and J is TRBJ2-1, with D maybe TRBD2 (6 bases). V lost 4 bases to trimming and J lost 13 bases, with 11 bases between them. Germline V CDR1 and CDR2: SGHNT, YENEEA. The CDR3 has 11 residues. The CDR3 protein is CASSSGTFQFF. Here the CDR3 DNA reads TGTGCCAGCAGCTCCGGGACTTTTCAGTTCTTC.

This chain links TRBV9 with TRBJ1-3; D is unresolved. V lost 0 bases and J lost 0, with 10 bases in between. The CDR3 extends over 16 amino acids. CDR1 is SGDLS, CDR2 YYNGEE, per germline. The chain's CDR3 is CASSVGGSHSGNTIYF. CDR3 sequence (DNA): TGTGCCAGCAGCGTAGGTGGCAGCCACTCTGGAAACACCATATATTTT.

V usage is TRBV15 and J usage is TRBJ2-3; D gene unclear. The ends were cut back, 1 base at V and 5 bases at J, with 1 base in the middle. This CDR3 has 11 amino acids. Per germline, CDR1 LNHNV and CDR2 YYDKDF (reference sequence). The CDR3 DNA sequence: TGTGCCACCAGCAGAGGAGATACGCAGTATTTT. It encodes CATSRGDTQYF.

The chain links TRBV5-1 to TRBJ1-2, with 8 bases that match TRBD1. Germline V gene sequence: CDR1 SGHRS, CDR2 YFSETQ. The CDR3 covers 16 residues. The J segment lost 4 bases and the V segment lost 7 bases, leaving 15 bases of the junction unmatched. The CDR3 DNA reads TGCGCCAGCCGACTCACGACAGGGGATGGCCTCTATGGCTACACCTTC. Amino acids: CASRLTTGDGLYGYTF.

This clone was picked up one time. This chain links TRBV29-1 with TRBJ2-7, with D unresolved. Trimming removed 5 bases at V and 2 bases at J, with 7 bases between. The CDR3 length is 11 residues. In germline, CDR1 is SQVTM, CDR2 ANQGSEA. CDR3 bases: TGCAGCGTTTGGGAAACCTACGAGCAGTACTTC. Encoded protein: CSVWETYEQYF.

This chain uses TRBV10-3 with TRBJ2-3; D possibly corresponds to TRBD2 (5 bases). In germline, CDR1 is ENHRY, CDR2 SYGVKD. The CDR3 has 14 amino acids. The germline V and J ends were trimmed by 3 bases and 0 bases, with 7 bases remaining between them. CDR3 amino acids: CAISERGSTDTQYF. For the CDR3, the DNA is TGTGCCATCAGTGAACGGGGAAGCACAGATACGCAGTATTTT.

The rearrangement links TRBV4-3 to TRBJ2-1; perhaps D is TRBD1 or TRBD2 (6 bases each). Looked up from germline, CDR1 is LGHNA and CDR2 is YSLEER. V was shortened by 0 bases and J by 15 bases, with 21 bases between the two germline ends. The CDR3 is 15 amino acids. CDR3 nucleotides: TGCGCCAGCAGCCAAGATCGAGGGGGGCCTGGGAGTGGGTTCTTC. This gives the protein CASSQDRGGPGSGFF.

Points on this clone: The limits of the CDR3 on the DNA are not certain, so only TCRdb's listed CDR3 is given. The V gene is TRBV7-5, the J gene TRBJ2-5; no DNA check was done on the table's D call, TRBD2. TRBV7-5 is a listed pseudogene. The CDR3 contains 15 residues when both ends are counted. The CDR3: CARNPAMVAPGTQYF.

This clone was counted between two and nine times. The J gene is TRBJ2-7, the V gene TRBV4-2; D gene ambiguous. The germline CDR1 and CDR2 sequences are LGHNA and YNFKEQ. CDR3 length: 13 amino acids. With 0 bases removed from V and 3 bases from J, the gap between germline ends came to 6 bases. The CDR3 DNA follows: TGTGCCAGCAGCCAAGATGTCGTCTACGAGCAGTACTTC. It yields the protein CASSQDVVYEQYF.

The J gene is TRBJ2-7, the V gene TRBV28; 7 bases are shared with TRBD2. Germline V lookup: CDR1 MDHEN, CDR2 SYDVKM. V lost 6 bases and J lost 1; bases outside the gene matches: 6. This CDR3 region has 14 residues. The CDR3 reads CASSTGGSSYEQYV. The CDR3 coding sequence is TGTGCCAGCAGCACGGGCGGGAGTTCCTACGAGCAGTACGTC.

The V and J genes are TRBV29-1 and TRBJ2-3; 9 bases align to TRBD2. This CDR3 comprises 15 residues. Looked up from germline, CDR1 is SQVTM and CDR2 is ANQGSEA. Trimming took 4 bases from V and 3 from J; bases not matched to a gene: 8. CDR3 nucleotide sequence: TGCAGCGTTGGTGGTAGCGGGGGACCAACAGATACGCAGTATTTT. As protein: CSVGGSGGPTDTQYF.

In this sample, this clone turned up a few times. The rearrangement links TRBV28 to TRBJ1-1; D call uncertain. The germline V gene has CDR1 MDHEN and CDR2 SYDVKM. The germline V and J ends were trimmed by 8 bases and 0 bases, with 4 bases remaining between them. There are 11 residues in the CDR3. The CDR3, as DNA: TGTGCCAGCCAGTTGAACACTGAAGCTTTCTTT. It is translated as CASQLNTEAFF.

This CDR3 reads CAWSPGLAHNEQFF. The CDR3 DNA sequence: TGTGCCTGGAGTCCGGGACTAGCACACAATGAGCAGTTCTTC. The chain is built from TRBV30 and TRBJ2-1; the match to TRBD2 covers 9 bases. The V gene's germline CDR1 is GTSNPN and CDR2 SVGIG (reference sequence). Unmatched junction bases numbered 4, after V lost 2 bases and J lost 5 bases. The length of the CDR3 is 14 residues.

J is TRBJ2-7 and V is TRBV19; 12 bases map to TRBD2. The germline V gene encodes CDR1 LNHDA and CDR2 SQIVND (reference sequence). This CDR3 spans 15 amino acids. J was trimmed by 4 bases and V by 4 bases; bases with no gene match: 5. The CDR3 nucleotides are TGTGCCAGTAGTACCTGGACTAGCGGGAAATACGAGCAGTACGTC. The encoded protein is CASSTWTSGKYEQYV.

This chain's CDR3 is CASSGSPGREHEQFF. The CDR3 coding sequence is TGTGCCAGCAGTGGCTCCCCCGGGCGGGAGCATGAGCAGTTCTTC. The V gene is TRBV6-4, the J gene TRBJ2-1; TRBD2 agrees at 7 bases. Germline CDR1 MRHNA, CDR2 SNTAGT. The CDR3 spans 15 residues. J lost 8 bases, V lost 4 bases, and 11 bases had no gene match.

This clone was seen more than once but under ten times. This chain connects TRBV29-1 to TRBJ2-3; D is possibly TRBD2 (5 bases). The CDR3 has 14 amino acids. The V gene's germline CDR1 is SQVTM and CDR2 ANQGSEA. Trimming took 4 bases from V and 6 from J, leaving 17 bases between them. In nucleotides, the CDR3 is TGCAGCGTTGTAGGGCGGCGGGTCTCGGATACGCAGTATTTT. Amino acids: CSVVGRRVSDTQYF.

The rearrangement links TRBV9 to TRBJ2-7, with 7 bases identical to TRBD2. Unmatched junction bases numbered 12, after V lost 5 bases and J lost 7 bases. The CDR3 covers 14 residues. The germline V gene has CDR1 SGDLS and CDR2 YYNGEE. CDR3 in amino acids: CASRAAGTTGEQYF. DNA of the CDR3: TGTGCCAGCAGAGCGGCCGGGACTACCGGAGAGCAGTACTTC.

The DNA for the CDR3 is TGCGCCAGCAGCGGAAGACAGGGGGCCCCTGTCGAGCAGTACTTC. It encodes CASSGRQGAPVEQYF. The V and J genes are TRBV5-1 and TRBJ2-7, with TRBD1 matching 10 bases. CDR1 is SGHRS, CDR2 YFSETQ, per germline. This CDR3 is built from 15 residues. V was clipped by 4 bases and J by 6 bases; unmatched bases: 10.

The genes are TRBV30 and TRBJ1-1; D gene unclear. V was shortened by 0 bases and J by 1 base, with 6 bases between the two germline ends. The CDR3 has 13 amino acids. Germline CDR1 GTSNPN, CDR2 SVGIG (reference sequence). The CDR3 reads CAWSVLANTEAFF. The CDR3 region has the DNA TGTGCCTGGAGTGTACTGGCGAACACTGAAGCTTTCTTT. The full variable domain, completed using reference TRBV30 and TRBJ1-1, is SQTIHQWPATLVQPVGSPLSLECTVEGTSNPNLYWYRQAAGRGLQLLFYSVGIGQISSEVPQNLSASRPQDRQFILSSKKLLLSDSGFYLCAWSVLANTEAFFGQGTRLTVV.

The CDR3 loop reads CASSPSGTRTYNEQFF. The CDR3 nucleotides read TGTGCCAGCAGCCCATCCGGGACTAGAACCTACAATGAGCAGTTCTTC. The V gene is TRBV5-4, the J gene TRBJ2-1; the match to TRBD2 covers 8 bases. V was pared by 4 bases and J by 2 bases, with 8 bases of the junction left unmatched. The germline CDR1 and CDR2 sequences are SGHNT and YYREEE (reference sequence). The CDR3 runs 16 residues.

The chain links TRBV5-1 to TRBJ1-5, with a weak D call TRBD1 (5 bases). The V gene's germline CDR1 is SGHRS and CDR2 YFSETQ. V was shortened by 1 base and J by 3 bases, with 11 bases between the two germline ends. The CDR3 consists of 15 residues. CDR3 sequence reads: CASSLSPGNNQPQHF. The CDR3 DNA sequence: TGCGCCAGCAGCTTGTCTCCAGGGAACAATCAGCCCCAGCATTTT.

The chain joins TRBV7-8 to TRBJ2-7; the D is unclear. Germline assignment: CDR1 SGHVS and CDR2 FQNEAQ. The CDR3 is made up of 14 amino acids. Trimming pared 0 bases from V and 3 bases from J, leaving 9 bases between. In DNA form, the CDR3 reads TGTGCCAGCAGCTTAGCTACGGCCTTCTACGAGCAGTACTTC. It translates to CASSLATAFYEQYF.

J is TRBJ2-2 and V is TRBV5-4, with 7 bases identical to TRBD2. The CDR3 spans 16 residues. The ends lost 5 bases at V and 0 bases at J; junction bases unmatched: 7. CDR1 is SGHNT and CDR2 is YYREEE in the germline V gene (reference sequence). The CDR3 DNA follows: TGTGCCAGCAGTTCCTCTAGCGGTTCGAACACCGGGGAGCTGTTTTTT. Translating gives CASSSSSGSNTGELFF.

The V gene is TRBV7-2, the J gene TRBJ2-1; D is undetermined. This CDR3 region has 18 residues. CDR1 is SGHTA, CDR2 FQGNSA, per germline. The V gene lost 0 bases and the J gene lost 5 bases, with 20 bases spanning the gap. The CDR3 loop is CASSLAPASVYADNEQFF. The DNA for the CDR3 is TGTGCCAGCAGCTTAGCGCCGGCCTCTGTCTACGCGGACAATGAGCAGTTCTTC.

This sequence joins TRBV4-3 and TRBJ2-5; no clear D. This CDR3 is built from 13 residues. The germline CDR1 and CDR2 sequences are LGHNA and YSLEER. With 2 bases removed from V and 4 bases from J, the gap between germline ends came to 8 bases. The CDR3 sequence: CASSQIPGETQYF. Here the CDR3 DNA reads TGCGCCAGCAGCCAAATCCCGGGAGAGACCCAGTACTTC.

The V gene is TRBV29-1, the J gene TRBJ1-2; D not resolved. Trimming pared 4 bases from V and 2 bases from J, leaving 5 bases between. The CDR3 is made up of 11 amino acids. Germline V gene lookup returns CDR1 SQVTM and CDR2 ANQGSEA. The CDR3 is CSVVVNYGYTF. CDR3 bases: TGCAGCGTTGTAGTGAACTATGGCTACACCTTC.

The chain couples TRBV4-2 to TRBJ2-3, with TRBD2 matching 10 bases. J lost 4 bases, V lost 5 bases, and 9 bases had no gene match. CDR3 size: 16 residues. Germline CDR1 reads LGHNA; CDR2 reads YNFKEQ. CDR3 DNA sequence: TGTGCCAGCAGCACAAACACAGCGGGAGGGGCAGATACGCAGTATTTT. Protein product: CASSTNTAGGADTQYF.

The rearrangement uses TRBV19 and TRBJ1-1; 9 bases map to TRBD1. V shed 8 bases and J 3 bases; nucleotides not matched to a gene: 7. CDR3 length: 14 residues. Germline-derived CDR1 and CDR2 are LNHDA and SQIVND (reference sequence). The CDR3 DNA reads TGTGCCAGTTGCACCGGACAGGGGTACACTGAAGCTTTCTTT. Its translation is CASCTGQGYTEAFF.

The chain couples TRBV11-3 to TRBJ2-3; a possible D gene is TRBD2 (5 bases). V was pared by 2 bases and J by 4 bases, with 13 bases between. CDR1 and CDR2 (germline): SGHNT, YENEEA. The CDR3 length is 15 residues. CDR3: CASSLQDSVADTQYF. CDR3 coding DNA: TGTGCCAGCAGCTTACAGGACTCGGTGGCAGATACGCAGTATTTT.

The chain has TRBV4-1 and TRBJ2-7, with 11 bases lining up with TRBD2. CDR3 size: 16 residues. The J segment lost 5 bases and the V segment lost 6 bases, leaving 12 bases of the junction unmatched. Germline lookup yields CDR1 MGHRA and CDR2 YSYEKL. The chain's CDR3 is CASSPRPLAGGDEQYF. The DNA for the CDR3 is TGCGCCAGCAGTCCCCGGCCCCTAGCGGGAGGTGACGAGCAGTACTTC.